This is a list of T cell receptor beta chains from one sample in a study of blood T cell repertoires in COVID-19. The data were produced by immunoSEQ multiplex PCR, yet TCRdb's version contains in-frame clones alone and is incomplete. This sample has about 200,000 clones, with about 88% found just once. The specimen sequenced was peripheral blood. Source of these receptors: a woman aged 45-65 years with COVID-19, enrolled during active disease. Both conserved end residues are part of each CDR3. Each record gives: clone size, J gene, V gene, D gene, CDR3 DNA, CDR3 protein. A D gene is named only where the DNA matches it firmly. Some rows have no size entry. The others give once, few or many, or a class for an expanded clone.

>once|TRBJ1-1|TRBV10-3|TRBD1
TGTGCCATGGGGGGGACAGGCGAGGTCACTGAAGCTTTCTTT
CAMGGTGEVTEAFF
>.|TRBJ2-1|TRBV5-4|TRBD2
TGTGCCAGCAGCTTACTAGCGGGTTCCTACAATGAGCAGTTCTTC
CASSLLAGSYNEQFF
>.|TRBJ1-1|TRBV29-1|TRBD1
TGCAGCGTTCTCAGACAGGGATCGGACACTGAAGCTTTCTTT
CSVLRQGSDTEAFF
>.|TRBJ2-2|TRBV19|.
TGTGCCAGTAGCCCTGGCCCCGGGGAGCTGTTTTTT
CASSPGPGELFF
>.|TRBJ1-2|TRBV27|.
TGTGCCAGCAGTTTTGGGCAGAGCTATGGCTACACCTTC
CASSFGQSYGYTF
>.|TRBJ2-5|TRBV3-1/TRBV3-2|.
TGTGCCAGCACCAGGGGCCCCCAAGAGACCCAGTACTTC
CASTRGPQETQYF
>.|TRBJ1-2|TRBV19|TRBD1
TGTGCCAGTAGTCCCGGGACAGGGGTATATGGCTACACCTTC
CASSPGTGVYGYTF
>.|TRBJ2-3|TRBV5-1|.
TGCGCCAGCAGCTTTGGACTCTTCACAGATACGCAGTATTTT
CASSFGLFTDTQYF
>.|TRBJ2-1|TRBV4-3|TRBD1
TGCGCCAGCAGCCAAGATCGGGCACCCACCATGAGGGGGACAGGGGTCAATGAGCAGTTCTTC
CASSQDRAPTMRGTGVNEQFF
>.|TRBJ1-2|TRBV27|TRBD1
TGTGCCAGCAGTCCATGGACAGGGGGGGTCTATGGCTACACCTTC
CASSPWTGGVYGYTF
>.|TRBJ1-5|TRBV27|.
TGTGCCAGCAGTTTCGAGGTTGGCCAGCCCCAGCATTTT
CASSFEVGQPQHF
>.|TRBJ1-2|TRBV19|TRBD1
TGTGCCAGTAGTTTACAGGGGGCGTCTGGCTACACCTTC
CASSLQGASGYTF
>.|TRBJ2-3|TRBV5-1|TRBD1
TGCGCCAGCAGCCTACTGGACAGGAAGAGCACAGATACGCAGTATTTT
CASSLLDRKSTDTQYF
>.|TRBJ2-7|TRBV7-8|.
TGTGCCAGCAGCTTAAGGGGGTCATCTTCGTTCCTCTCCTACGAGCAGTACTTC
CASSLRGSSSFLSYEQYF
>few|TRBJ2-3|TRBV15|.
TGTGCCACCAGCCTTAGACAGGGCACAGATACGCAGTATTTT
CATSLRQGTDTQYF
>.|TRBJ1-3|TRBV5-8|TRBD1
TGTGCCAGCAGCTACCGGACAGGGCCTCTCGGAAACACCATATATTTT
CASSYRTGPLGNTIYF
>.|TRBJ1-2|TRBV28|.
TGTGCCAGCAGTCTCGACCCGCGGGGATCGGGCTACACCTTC
CASSLDPRGSGYTF
>.|TRBJ2-3|TRBV28|.
TGTGCCAGCAGTTTTTTGGGGCAGTCACTCGATCTTTTCACAGATACGCAGTATTTT
CASSFLGQSLDLFTDTQYF
>.|TRBJ1-2|TRBV6-5|.
TGTGCCAGCAGCCCAGGGGATGACTATGGCTACACCTTC
CASSPGDDYGYTF
>.|TRBJ1-2|TRBV7-3|TRBD1
TGTGCCAGCAGCCACCGGACAGGGGACGGCTACACCTTC
CASSHRTGDGYTF
>.|TRBJ1-6|TRBV4-1|.
TGCGCCAGCAGCCTAGGGGAACAGGAGCGCCTCCACTTT
CASSLGEQERLHF
>.|TRBJ1-2|TRBV30|.
TGTGCCTGGAGTTCACAGGGAGATGGCTACACCTTC
CAWSSQGDGYTF
>.|TRBJ1-3|TRBV19|.
TGTGCCAGCGACAATCCACCCTCTGGAAACACCATATATTTT
CASDNPPSGNTIYF
>.|TRBJ2-7|TRBV4-2|TRBD1
TGTGCCAGCAGCCAAGGGACAGGGAACTACGAGCAGTACTTC
CASSQGTGNYEQYF
>once|TRBJ1-5|TRBV7-2|.
TGTGCCAGCAGCCAAGGGGCAACACGCAATCAGCCCCAGCATTTT
CASSQGATRNQPQHF
>.|TRBJ2-3|TRBV29-1|.
TGCAGCGTTGAAGAGGGAGCGCAGTATTTT
CSVEEGAQYF
>.|TRBJ1-2|TRBV2|.
TGTGCCAGCAGTGAAGGGGGAGGGGTGAACTATGGCTACACCTTC
CASSEGGGVNYGYTF
>once|TRBJ2-3|TRBV7-8|.
TGTGCCAGCAGCCCCGGTCGCTTTAGCACAGATACGCAGTATTTT
CASSPGRFSTDTQYF
>few|TRBJ1-1|TRBV10-3|.
TGTGCCATCGGATCTGAGGGGAGGGCTGAAGCTTTCTTT
CAIGSEGRAEAFF
>.|TRBJ2-7|TRBV19|TRBD2
TGTGCCAGTAGTGCCCACCACCAGGCGGGGGGGCCGATCGGGCAGTACTTC
CASSAHHQAGGPIGQYF
>once|TRBJ2-3|TRBV7-3|.
TGTGCCAGCAGCTTAGTCGGTGCGCCGGCAGATACGCAGTATTTT
CASSLVGAPADTQYF
>.|TRBJ2-7|TRBV10-3|.
TGTGCCATCAGTGAGGACAGACAGCCCTACGAGCAGTACTTC
CAISEDRQPYEQYF
>.|TRBJ1-1|TRBV11-3|.
TGTGCCAGCAGCTCGAGTAGGAACACTGAAGCTTTCTTT
CASSSSRNTEAFF
>.|TRBJ1-4|TRBV6-6|.
TGTGCCAGCAGTTATAGTAGGGGGGGTGAAAAACTGTTTTTT
CASSYSRGGEKLFF
>.|TRBJ1-1|TRBV19|.
TGTGCCAGTACGTGGAGCAGGGGAAACACTGAAGCTTTCTTT
CASTWSRGNTEAFF
>few|TRBJ1-5|TRBV12-3/TRBV12-4|TRBD1
TGTGCCATAGGACAGGGCAATCAGCCCCAGCATTTT
CAIGQGNQPQHF
>.|TRBJ1-1|TRBV27|.
TGTGCCAGCAGTTTAGTGGGAGGCACTGAAGCTTTCTTT
CASSLVGGTEAFF
>once|TRBJ1-1|TRBV10-3|.
TGTGCCATCAGTGAAGCCCGTTGGAACACTGAAGCTTTCTTT
CAISEARWNTEAFF
>once|TRBJ2-3|TRBV11-1|.
TGTGCCAGCGCGGTCACAGATACGCAGTATTTT
CASAVTDTQYF
>once|TRBJ2-5|TRBV2|TRBD2
TGTGCCAGCAGTGGGACTAGCGGGTACCAAGAGACCCAGTACTTC
CASSGTSGYQETQYF
>.|TRBJ1-1|TRBV9|.
TGTGCCAGCAGCGTTGCGGTCAGCGGAGACACTGAAGCTTTCTTT
CASSVAVSGDTEAFF
>once|TRBJ1-1|TRBV6-2/TRBV6-3|TRBD1
TGTGCCAGCAGTTACCCTGAAGGGACAGGAACTGTCCGTCGGGGCACTGAAGCTTTCTTT
CASSYPEGTGTVRRGTEAFF
>.|TRBJ2-1|TRBV11-1|TRBD2
TGTGCCAGCAGCTTAGAGCGGGGGGGGTACAATGAGCAGTTCTTC
CASSLERGGYNEQFF
>.|TRBJ1-2|TRBV3-1/TRBV3-2|TRBD1
TGTGCCAGCAGCCTTTTGACAGGGGGAAATGGCTACACCTTC
CASSLLTGGNGYTF
>.|TRBJ1-3|TRBV6-5|.
TGTGCCAGCAGTTCCCCGGGTCTCGGAAACACCATATATTTT
CASSSPGLGNTIYF
>.|TRBJ2-1|TRBV10-1|TRBD2
TGCGCCAGTTCTCAGGCCGTGGGACTAGCGGTCAATGAGCAGTTCTTC
CASSQAVGLAVNEQFF
>.|TRBJ2-7|TRBV19|.
TGTGCCAGTAGTATGAGCCGGGGCGAGCAGTACTTC
CASSMSRGEQYF
>.|TRBJ2-1|TRBV5-1|TRBD2
TGCGCCAGCAGTCCGGGACTAAGAAAGGATGAGCAGTTCTTC
CASSPGLRKDEQFF
>.|TRBJ1-1|TRBV5-1|.
TGCGCCAGTACCATTCCGGGACAAGAAGCTTTCTTT
CASTIPGQEAFF
>few|TRBJ2-2|TRBV7-2|.
TGTGCCAGCAGCCCCAGCAGACTGCCCGGGGAGCTGTTTTTT
CASSPSRLPGELFF
>.|TRBJ1-1|TRBV11-2|.
TGTGCCAGCAGCTTAGCCATAGGGGGTTACACTGAAGCTTTCTTT
CASSLAIGGYTEAFF
>.|TRBJ2-7|TRBV7-9|.
TGTGCCAGTAAACAGGGTCCTTCCTACGAGCAGTACTTC
CASKQGPSYEQYF
>.|TRBJ1-4|TRBV5-1|.
TGCGCCAGCAGCTTGGCAGGAGGGTACGAAAAACTGTTTTTT
CASSLAGGYEKLFF
>.|TRBJ2-3|TRBV19|.
TGTGCCAGTAGTCCCTCCACAGATACGCAGTATTTT
CASSPSTDTQYF
>.|TRBJ1-5|TRBV19|TRBD1
TGTGCCAGTAGTACGACAGGGGGCACCGATCAGCCCCAGCATTTT
CASSTTGGTDQPQHF
>.|TRBJ1-1|TRBV27|.
TGTGCCAGCAGTTCAGGGGTCCGGAACACTGAAGCTTTCTTT
CASSSGVRNTEAFF
>few|TRBJ1-6|TRBV7-8|.
TGTGCCAGCAGCTTACGGCAGGGTATAAATTCACCCCTCCACTTT
CASSLRQGINSPLHF
>.|TRBJ1-4|TRBV29-1|TRBD1
TGCAGCGTTGGCGGGACAGGGGAAGGAGAAAAACTGTTTTTT
CSVGGTGEGEKLFF